Here is one T cell receptor (beta chain) with its context. The target of this receptor is not known. No quality values exist for individual bases; no much larger clone is one base distant. The data stem from a study of OX40 agonist ivuxolimab in advanced cancers. As for the study more broadly: Ivuxolimab, which targeted the costimulatory receptor OX40 (CD134), was an agonistic, fully human IgG2 monoclonal antibody. Intravenous ivuxolimab was administered to patients every 2 weeks at six dose levels: 0.01, 0.1, 0.3, 1.5, 3 and 10 mg/kg. Of the roughly 52 patients in dose escalation, 19 had hepatocellular carcinoma, about 15 had melanoma, 9 had renal cell carcinoma and 9 had head and neck cancer. The dose-escalation cohort was 80% to 90% male with a mean age of around 64 years, ranging from 23 to 79. Patients were allowed to have had prior anti-PD-1, anti-PD-L1 or anti-CTLA-4 therapy, and approximately 39% of the dose-escalation patients had been treated with checkpoint inhibitors. Three dose-escalation patients achieved partial responses, one with hepatocellular carcinoma and two with cutaneous melanoma. The point of sequencing TCRbeta in the periphery was to test whether ivuxolimab changed TCR sequence diversity and drove clonal T-cell expansion. The paper covers the monotherapy dose-escalation part of the phase I ivuxolimab trial, which included N ≈ 54 patients.

Genomic DNA was extracted from sorted cells for sequencing of the TCRbeta CDR3 region. The immunoSEQ Assay was used for sequencing of TCRbeta CDR3 regions. What TCRdb holds here is the immuneACCESS table cut down to in-frame rearrangements. Part of the clones is not present; checked against another copy, under half of the missing clones reflect an unresolved V gene, and the others are unexplained. The sample table contains 57,000 or so clones; only one count was recorded for 84% of them. Around 4.5% of the sample is in the top ten clones. Its CDR3 holds 14 amino acids, cysteine through phenylalanine. Of all the DNA, just the CDR3 is kept, 42 bases in frame from base 1. V loses 3 bases at its end and J loses 3 bases; junction bases beyond the gene matches: 3. CDR1 and CDR2, per the germline V gene, are SGHTA and FQGNSA. The trial excluded patients who had a history of autoimmune disease or who were on systemic immunosuppression. Peripheral blood for TCR sequencing was drawn from every dose cohort at baseline, at cycle 4 day 1 and at cycle 7 day 1. Samples were obtained from an open-label, multicenter, first-in-human phase I dose-escalation trial of ivuxolimab. The trial enrolled adults with locally advanced or metastatic head and neck squamous cell, hepatocellular, melanoma or renal cell carcinoma. CD4+ and CD8+ T cells were sorted separately from peripheral blood before TCR sequencing.

The investigation overall reported the following: After ivuxolimab, more expanded clones were found on average in CD8+ T cells than in CD4+ T cells. Low levels of normalized T-cell clonal expansion were also shown by some nonresponding patients. At doses from 0.1 to 3.0 mg/kg, clonal expansion was seen in both CD4+ and CD8+ blood T cells between baseline and week 6. The antigen specificity of the peripheral T cells that underwent clonal expansion was not determined. In the 0.1-3.0 mg/kg groups, partial responders had among the lowest normalized peripheral clonal expansion, particularly in CD8+ T cells.

The sample consisted of CD4+ or CD8+ T cells sorted from blood, taken in a trial of the OX40 agonist ivuxolimab. The receptor was derived from an adult with an advanced solid tumor such as melanoma, head and neck, liver or kidney cancer. The sequence links TRBV7-2 to TRBJ2-3; 7 central bases correspond to TRBD2. Here the CDR3 is given as CASSFQGGTDTQYF. The base sequence is TGTGCCAGCAGCTTCCAGGGAGGGACAGATACGCAGTATTTT.